This is a list of T cell receptor beta chains from one sample in a study of blood T cell repertoires in COVID-19. The repertoire was sequenced with immunoSEQ multiplex PCR; TCRdb's copy has only in-frame clones and lacks some. The data hold more than 150,000 clones, with about 85% observed a single time. Sequencing was performed on peripheral blood. The receptors were sampled from a woman of 80 years or more with acute or convalescent COVID-19. CDR3s include the opening cysteine and the closing phenylalanine or tryptophan. A D gene is named only where the DNA matches it firmly.

J | V | D | CDR3
TRBJ2-2 | TRBV5-4 | TRBD2 | CASSLRAGGRGTGELFF
TRBJ2-3 | TRBV2 | - | CASSELSVLSPTDTQYF
TRBJ2-3 | TRBV2 | TRBD2 | CASSASGSGVDTQYF
TRBJ2-7 | TRBV27 | TRBD2 | CASTERRGLSYEQYF
TRBJ2-3 | TRBV5-4 | TRBD2 | CASSPQLAGRTDTQYF
TRBJ1-4 | TRBV6-5 | - | CASRESSTNEKLFF
TRBJ2-2 | TRBV11-2 | - | CASSPWAANTGELFF
TRBJ2-1 | TRBV2 | - | CASSDDTLNEQFF
TRBJ1-6 | TRBV6-6 | TRBD1 | CASTWDRNSPLHF
TRBJ2-1 | TRBV4-3 | TRBD2 | CASSPLLAGDYNEQFF
TRBJ2-5 | TRBV5-1 | TRBD1 | CASSLRGDRGQETQYF
TRBJ2-7 | TRBV11-2 | TRBD2 | CASSFGTSAYEQYF
TRBJ2-7 | TRBV5-4 | TRBD2 | CASSLFPGGEYF
TRBJ1-1 | TRBV7-9 | - | CASSLGQGTEAFF
TRBJ2-1 | TRBV27 | TRBD2 | CASSLVREVQFF
TRBJ2-1 | TRBV29-1 | TRBD2 | CSVEDGRGTFF
TRBJ1-5 | TRBV6-2/TRBV6-3 | TRBD1 | CASSKGQPNRNQPQHF
TRBJ2-7 | TRBV7-8 | TRBD2 | CASSSLFRTSGRGGYEQYF
TRBJ1-2 | TRBV19 | TRBD1 | CASTRDRVGVGYTF
TRBJ1-2 | TRBV9 | TRBD1 | CASSVGTGGVYGYTF
TRBJ2-2 | TRBV5-1 | TRBD1 | CASSPGGFGELFF
TRBJ1-2 | TRBV7-2 | TRBD1 | CASSLEGANYGYTF
TRBJ1-2 | TRBV27 | TRBD1 | CASSHGTGDGYTF
TRBJ1-2 | TRBV21-1 | - | CATHPPRRINFVGTGSRIAF
TRBJ2-1 | TRBV6-2/TRBV6-3 | TRBD2 | CASSYPNAGADEQFF
TRBJ2-5 | TRBV7-9 | TRBD2 | CASSLPGPGSGGTQYF
TRBJ2-2 | TRBV24-1 | TRBD1 | CATRRTGDTGELFF
TRBJ1-2 | TRBV18 | - | CASSPPMAQDGYTF
TRBJ1-5 | TRBV28 | - | CASSFPGMNNQPQHF
TRBJ2-3 | TRBV4-1 | TRBD2 | CASSLRNLLAEGTDTQYF
TRBJ2-1 | TRBV18 | - | CASSQGHSGSNEQFF
TRBJ2-1 | TRBV6-4 | - | CASSSMPPNEQFF
TRBJ2-5 | TRBV5-5 | TRBD1 | CASSTGQGKETQYF
TRBJ1-4 | TRBV29-1 | TRBD1 | CSAHLGGTNEKLFF
TRBJ1-4 | TRBV15 | - | CATSRDRVPNEKLFF
TRBJ2-7 | TRBV7-2 | - | CASSFHSNSYEQYF
TRBJ1-1 | TRBV5-1 | TRBD1 | CASSLRTGTTEAFF
TRBJ2-1 | TRBV19 | TRBD1 | CASSIHTDRDNEQFF
TRBJ1-2 | TRBV30 | TRBD1 | CAWLDWDRGYGYTF
TRBJ2-7 | TRBV5-1 | TRBD1 | CASRGGTGTYEQYF
TRBJ1-4 | TRBV18 | - | CASSRGQVNNEKLFF
TRBJ1-3 | TRBV5-6 | - | CASSLVGGSGNTIYF
TRBJ2-7 | TRBV5-1 | TRBD1 | CASSSGQGSYEQYF
TRBJ2-7 | TRBV10-3 | - | CATGLDFRQYF
TRBJ1-1 | TRBV10-3 | TRBD1 | CAIRTDRGNTEAFF
TRBJ2-1 | TRBV5-1 | - | CASSLTYASYNEQFF
TRBJ1-2 | TRBV10-3 | TRBD1 | CAISDQGTDYGYTF
TRBJ1-5 | TRBV5-1 | TRBD1 | CASSLDRGGDQPQHF
TRBJ2-5 | TRBV6-5 | - | CASTLRETQYF
TRBJ1-4 | TRBV29-1 | TRBD1 | CSVEGQGAPTNEKLFF
TRBJ2-7 | TRBV7-9 | - | CAAQDPTGQYF
TRBJ2-2 | TRBV7-8 | TRBD2 | CASSSSGANTGELFF
TRBJ1-5 | TRBV10-3 | - | CAISERTQDQPQHF